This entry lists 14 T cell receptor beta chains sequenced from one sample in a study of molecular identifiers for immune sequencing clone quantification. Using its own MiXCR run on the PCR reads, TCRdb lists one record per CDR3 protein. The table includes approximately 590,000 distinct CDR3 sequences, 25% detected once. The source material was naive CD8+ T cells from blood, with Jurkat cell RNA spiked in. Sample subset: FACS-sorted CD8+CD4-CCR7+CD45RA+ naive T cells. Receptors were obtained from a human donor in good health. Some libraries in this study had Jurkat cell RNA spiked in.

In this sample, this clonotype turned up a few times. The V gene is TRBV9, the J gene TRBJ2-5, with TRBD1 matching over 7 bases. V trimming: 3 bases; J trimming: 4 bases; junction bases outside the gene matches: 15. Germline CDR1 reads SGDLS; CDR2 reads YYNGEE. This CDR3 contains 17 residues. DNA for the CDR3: TGTGCCAGCAGCGAAGAAGGGGGCGCGAGTTTCGGAGAGACCCAGTACTTC. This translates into CASSEEGGASFGETQYF.

The CDR3 nucleotides are TGCGCCAGCAGCTCATTCGGGTCGGGGCCCTTGAACCACCATCAGCCCCAGCATTTT. Its translation: CASSSFGSGPLNHHQPQHF. The V gene is TRBV4-1, the J gene TRBJ1-5, with D maybe TRBD1 (5 bases). Trimming took off 5 bases at V and 5 bases at J, with 28 bases between the two ends. The germline V gene has CDR1 MGHRA and CDR2 YSYEKL. The CDR3 has 19 amino acids.

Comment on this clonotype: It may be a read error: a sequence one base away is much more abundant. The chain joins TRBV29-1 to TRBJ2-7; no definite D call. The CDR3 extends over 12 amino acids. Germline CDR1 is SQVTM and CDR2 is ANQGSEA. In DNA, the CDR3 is TGCAGCGTAGAAGGACCGGCCTACGAGCAGTACTTC. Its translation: CSVEGPAYEQYF.

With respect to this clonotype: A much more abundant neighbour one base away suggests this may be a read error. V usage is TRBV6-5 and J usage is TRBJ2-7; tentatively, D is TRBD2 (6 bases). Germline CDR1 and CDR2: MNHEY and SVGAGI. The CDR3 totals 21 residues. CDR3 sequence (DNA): TGTGCCAGCAGTTATAGTTTGGAGTCTAGCGCGCTAACCGCCGGGACCTACGAGCTGTACTTC. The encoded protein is CASSYSLESSALTAGTYELYF.

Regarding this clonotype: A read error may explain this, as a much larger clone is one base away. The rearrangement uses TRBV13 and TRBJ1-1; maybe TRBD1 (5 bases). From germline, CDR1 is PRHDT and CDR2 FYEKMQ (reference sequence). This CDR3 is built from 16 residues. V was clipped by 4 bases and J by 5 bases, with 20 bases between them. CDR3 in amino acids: CASSSPPDTEKTEAFF. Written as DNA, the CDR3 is TGTGCCAGCAGCTCCCCTCCGGACACCGAGAAGACTGAAGCTTTCTTT.

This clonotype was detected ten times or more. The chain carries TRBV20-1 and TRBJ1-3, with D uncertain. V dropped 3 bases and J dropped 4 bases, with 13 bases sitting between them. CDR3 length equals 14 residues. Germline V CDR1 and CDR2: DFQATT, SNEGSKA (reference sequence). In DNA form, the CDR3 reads TGCAGTGCTAGCCCCCTCGGCGGCGGAAACACCATATATTTT. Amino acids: CSASPLGGGNTIYF.

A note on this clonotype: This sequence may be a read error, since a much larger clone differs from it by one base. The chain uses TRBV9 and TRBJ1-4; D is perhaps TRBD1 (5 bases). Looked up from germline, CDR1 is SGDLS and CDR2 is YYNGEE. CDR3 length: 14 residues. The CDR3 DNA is TGTGCCAGCAGCACGGGGGTGACTAATGAAAAACAGTTTTTT. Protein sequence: CASSTGVTNEKQFF.

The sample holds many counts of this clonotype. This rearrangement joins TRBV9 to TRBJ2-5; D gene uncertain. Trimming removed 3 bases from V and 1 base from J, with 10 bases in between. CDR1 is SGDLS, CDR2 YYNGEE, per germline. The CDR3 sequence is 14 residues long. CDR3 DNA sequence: TGTGCCAGCAGCGGGACGGGCACCCAAGAGACCCAGTACTTC. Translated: CASSGTGTQETQYF.

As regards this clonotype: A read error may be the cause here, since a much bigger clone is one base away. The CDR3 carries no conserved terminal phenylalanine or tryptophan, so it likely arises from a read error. The CDR3 sequence: CASRYAGGGPEAFL. The CDR3, as DNA: TGTGCCAGCAGATATGCAGGGGGCGGTCCTGAAGCTTTCCTT. This chain links TRBV5-6 with TRBJ1-1; 8 nucleotides align to TRBD1. The germline V gene has CDR1 SGHDT and CDR2 YYEEEE. CDR3 length: 14 residues. The ends lost 5 bases at V and 6 bases at J; junction bases unmatched: 9.

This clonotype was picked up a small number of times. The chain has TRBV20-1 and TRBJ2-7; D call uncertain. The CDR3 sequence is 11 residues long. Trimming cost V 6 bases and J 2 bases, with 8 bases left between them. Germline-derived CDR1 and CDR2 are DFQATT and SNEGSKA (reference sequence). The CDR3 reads CSAAAAYEQYF. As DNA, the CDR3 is TGCAGTGCCGCGGCCGCCTACGAGCAGTACTTC.

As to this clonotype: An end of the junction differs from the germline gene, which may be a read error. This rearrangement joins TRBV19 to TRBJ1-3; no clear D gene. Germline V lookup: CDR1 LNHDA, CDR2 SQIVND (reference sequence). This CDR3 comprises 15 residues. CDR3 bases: TGTGCCGGTAGACCAACAGATTACTCTGGAAACACCATATATTTT. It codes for CAGRPTDYSGNTIYF.

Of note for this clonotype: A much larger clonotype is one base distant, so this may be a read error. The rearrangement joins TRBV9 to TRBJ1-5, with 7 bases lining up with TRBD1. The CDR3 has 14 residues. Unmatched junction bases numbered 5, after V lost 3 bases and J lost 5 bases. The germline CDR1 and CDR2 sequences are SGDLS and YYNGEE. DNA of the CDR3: TGTGCCAGCAGCGAAGGGGGCGCACATCAGCCCCAGCATTTT. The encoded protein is CASSEGGAHQPQHF. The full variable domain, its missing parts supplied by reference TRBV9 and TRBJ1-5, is DSGVTQTPKHLITATGQRVTLRCSPRSGDLSVYWYQQSLDQGLQFLIQYYNGEERAKGNILERFSAQQFPDLHSELNLSSLELGDSALYFCASSEGGAHQPQHFGDGTRLSIL.

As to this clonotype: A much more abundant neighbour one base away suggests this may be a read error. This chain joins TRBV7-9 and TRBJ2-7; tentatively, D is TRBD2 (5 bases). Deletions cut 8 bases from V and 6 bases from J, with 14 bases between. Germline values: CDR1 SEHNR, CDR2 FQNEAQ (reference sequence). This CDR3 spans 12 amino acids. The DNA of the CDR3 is TGTGCCAGCTCGGGGAACCCCTGCGAGCAGTACTTC. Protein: CASSGNPCEQYF. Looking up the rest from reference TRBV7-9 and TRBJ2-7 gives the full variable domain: DTGVSQNPRHKITKRGQNVTFRCDPISEHNRLYWYRQTLGQGPEFLTYFQNEAQLEKSRLLSDRFSAERPKGSFSTLEIQRTEQGDSAMYLCASSGNPCEQYFGPGTRLTVT.

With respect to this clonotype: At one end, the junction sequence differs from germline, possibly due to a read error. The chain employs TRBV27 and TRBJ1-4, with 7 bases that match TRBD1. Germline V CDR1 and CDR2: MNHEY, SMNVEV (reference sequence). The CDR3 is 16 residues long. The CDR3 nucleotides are TGTGCCTGCAGTTCGTCCCGGGACAGCGATAATGAAAAACTGTTTTTT. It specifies CACSSSRDSDNEKLFF.